The rows below give T cell receptor beta chains drawn from one sample of a study of regulatory T cells in long-lasting Graves disease. TCRdb fed the multiplex PCR reads into MiXCR, producing one record per CDR3 protein. The sample holds approximately 690,000 distinct CDR3 sequences, 30% seen once. The source material was peripheral blood mononuclear cells (PBMCs), sampled when the disease was refractory, from a patient treated with antithyroid drugs. All receptors derive from a female donor with Graves disease. CDR3s include the opening cysteine and the closing phenylalanine or tryptophan. Fields, in order: J gene, V gene, CDR3 protein.

>TRBJ2-7|TRBV12-3/TRBV12-4
CASSSILAIGSGEQYF
>TRBJ1-2|TRBV2
CARRRTGDYGYTF
>TRBJ1-1|TRBV7-2
CASSPPQGYTEAFF
>TRBJ2-5|TRBV5-4
CASSLGGTGGETQYF
>TRBJ1-1|TRBV28
CASSLAALTEAFF
>TRBJ1-5|TRBV28
CASSTEWGNSNQPQHF
>TRBJ2-7|TRBV20-1
CSARGGLAGALYEQYF
>-|TRBV7-3
CASGLAQFF
>TRBJ2-5|TRBV20-1
CSARGRVRQETQYF
>TRBJ1-1|TRBV11-2
CASSHGTSGAFF
>TRBJ2-7|TRBV10-2
CASSGAGQGANSGYEQYF
>TRBJ1-5|TRBV20-1
CSANPPGGRQPQHF
>TRBJ2-1|TRBV6-5
CASSYSTASGRFHEQFF
>TRBJ2-7|TRBV10-3
CATSAGLAGGHGEQYF
>TRBJ1-2|TRBV27
CASQGHPRGGYTF
>TRBJ1-2|TRBV24-1
CASSRGASYGYTF
>TRBJ1-2|TRBV2
CASSEGAGAGYGYTF
>TRBJ1-1|TRBV12-3/TRBV12-4
CASSFQRHANTEAFF
>TRBJ2-5|TRBV2
CASSPLGLATTGETQYF
>TRBJ2-6|TRBV20-1
CSARDRVSSGANVLTF
>TRBJ1-4|TRBV2
CASSVGQGAPVATNEKLFF
>TRBJ2-7|TRBV13
CATTSDVRPLSYEQYF
>TRBJ2-2|TRBV7-2
CASSLKGGDGELFF
>TRBJ1-1|TRBV20-1
CSARESSGAIEAFF
>TRBJ1-1|TRBV27
CASSSRQPFMNTEAFF
>TRBJ2-5|TRBV6-1
CASSEPASGSGGTQYF
>TRBJ1-2|TRBV2
CASTGGTSYGYTF
>TRBJ1-2|TRBV5-1
CASSLGRAAYGYTF
>TRBJ1-5|TRBV5-4
CASSLGPGVYQPQHF
>TRBJ1-3|TRBV7-9
CASSQTGDGNTIYF
>TRBJ1-5|TRBV12-3/TRBV12-4
CASSLGHPSNQPQHF
>TRBJ1-2|TRBV13
CASSLGSAGGYGYTF
>TRBJ2-2|TRBV6-1
CASRHRVNTGELFF
>TRBJ1-5|TRBV6-1
CASRPGPSNQPQHF
>TRBJ1-5|TRBV3-1
CASSQDAQPQHF
>TRBJ1-2|TRBV7-9
CASSLDRGVYGYTF
>TRBJ2-7|TRBV29-1
CSGVNRESEQYF
>TRBJ1-1|TRBV7-2
CASSTDGMNTEAFF
>TRBJ2-5|TRBV3-1
CASSPVRKETQYF
>TRBJ1-1|TRBV27
CATLDPGQNTEAFF
>TRBJ1-1|TRBV7-9
CASRGPLQAEAFF
>TRBJ2-5|TRBV25-1
CAGSERGQELQETQYF
>TRBJ2-7|TRBV12-3/TRBV12-4
CASSPLAGGLHEQYF
>TRBJ2-7|TRBV6-1
CASTLSYEQYF
>TRBJ1-5|TRBV30
CAWSTGSRTAQPQHF
>TRBJ1-2|TRBV28
CASTTAYGYTF
>TRBJ1-2|TRBV30
CAWSQGHGYTF
>TRBJ1-1|TRBV27
CASSLSVPLNTEAFF
>TRBJ1-2|TRBV30
CAWSVTNYGYTF